This T cell receptor (beta chain) was identified in a study of blood T cells in healthy people across ages. Overall study findings and caveats: While age rose, TCR beta diversity per million T cells dropped in a roughly linear way.

Regarding this clonotype: The antigen is undetermined.

Through a sample-barcoded 5' primer and a J-beta primer mix, a second PCR was run for roughly 6 to 12 cycles. TCRdb reprocessed the 5' RACE reads with MiXCR, giving one entry per CDR3 protein. This sample has hundreds of thousands of distinct CDR3 sequences, with about 28% found just once. Losses at the gene ends were 7 bases for V and 3 bases for J; bases not matched to a gene: 9. CDR3 length equals 13 residues. From germline, CDR1 is DFQATT and CDR2 SNEGSKA (reference sequence). V gene TRBV20-1 combines with J gene TRBJ2-7; TRBD1 matches 7 bases. The clonotype originates from a woman at least 80 years old in good health. Sequencing was carried out using blood. The CDR3 spells CSVSSQGIYEQYF. In nucleotides, the CDR3 is TGCAGTGTGAGTTCACAGGGGATCTACGAGCAGTACTTC.